The clone carrying this T cell receptor (beta chain) was observed a handful of times. What it binds is unknown. Only one heparinised blood draw was taken per donor, and its volume averaged around 120 mL. Without exception, sorted populations had purity beyond 95%. The data were obtained in a study of beta chain features in type 1 diabetes. General study points: In all four CD4+ subsets, TCRB CDR3 length was significantly, moderately reduced in type 1 diabetes. Whatever favoring of shorter templates PCR might show would apply equally to patients and controls. Any HLA type influence on TCRB rearrangement was left unresolved here.

Trimming cost V 6 bases and J 0 bases; bases outside gene matches: 9. Germline-derived CDR1 and CDR2 are ENHRY and SYGVKD. This CDR3 spans 16 amino acids. Expressed TCRB transcripts were sequenced, since all the RNA that had been isolated was reverse transcribed. TCRdb keeps only in-frame clones here, not all; method: immunoSEQ multiplex PCR. The sample has around 650,000 clones, roughly 12% seen once. Sequencing input: naive CD4+ T cells from blood. This sequence originates from a man in his thirties or forties with type 1 diabetes. The chain recombines TRBV10-3 with TRBJ2-7; 9 nucleotides align to TRBD1. DNA of the CDR3: TGTGCCATCAGGAGATCCGGGACAGGGAGCTCCTACGAGCAGTACTTC. It is translated as CAIRRSGTGSSYEQYF.